The 5 T cell receptor beta chains below all came from one sample that was sequenced in a study of vaccination and CD4 T cells after COVID-19 (dated by TCRdb to between 2022 and 2023). Sample time point, as interpreted from the label and publication: late sampling 161 to 241 days after vaccination in a few convalescent patients. Library preparation employed PCR. TCRdb records Illumina iSeq 100 as the sequencer. TCRdb passed the public sequencing reads through fastp at Q25 and MiXCR, retaining productive beta sequences. Duplicate CDR3 protein sequences are folded into a single record with the most common DNA and genes. In this sample the table shows 25,000 to 30,000 distinct CDR3 sequences, 45% to 60% of which occur a single time. Approximately 5.7% of the sample rests with the top ten. Sequences were derived from CD4+ T cells from blood, sampled about 7 months after SARS-CoV-2 vaccination. The receptors come from a human donor who had recovered from COVID-19.

The V call is TRBV7-9, the J call TRBJ2-5; perhaps D is TRBD1 or TRBD2 (6 bases each). This CDR3 comprises 13 residues. CDR1 and CDR2 from the germline V gene are SEHNR and FQNEAQ (reference sequence). The ends were cut back, 2 bases at V and 5 bases at J, with 9 bases in the middle. Here the CDR3 DNA reads TGTGCCAGCAGCTTATGGGGGGCCGAGACCCAGTACTTC. The encoded protein is CASSLWGAETQYF. The full variable domain, rest sourced from reference TRBV7-9 and TRBJ2-5, is DTGVSQNPRHKITKRGQNVTFRCDPISEHNRLYWYRQTLGQGPEFLTYFQNEAQLEKSRLLSDRFSAERPKGSFSTLEIQRTEQGDSAMYLCASSLWGAETQYFGPGTRLLVL.

V gene TRBV7-9 combines with J gene TRBJ2-1; 7 nucleotides line up with TRBD2. V shed 7 bases, J shed 4 bases, and the junction held 4 bases outside the gene matches. Germline V CDR1 and CDR2: SEHNR, FQNEAQ (reference sequence). The length of the CDR3 is 13 residues. This CDR3 is CASTGGVYNEQFF. CDR3 nucleotides: TGTGCCAGCACTGGGGGGGTGTACAATGAGCAGTTCTTC.

The chain has TRBV20-1 and TRBJ2-7; TRBD2 might be the D (6 bases). Judging by the DNA end, TRBJ2-1 fits better; the J call may be wrong. Germline-derived CDR1 and CDR2 are DFQATT and SNEGSKA (reference sequence). The CDR3 is made up of 14 amino acids. The CDR3 DNA reads TGCAGTGCTTTCCCCGTGGGGGGTGCGGATGAGCAGTTCTTC. Encoded protein: CSAFPVGGADEQFF.

This clonotype appeared a few times. The chain joins TRBV7-2 to TRBJ2-5, with D possibly matching TRBD1 (5 bases). This CDR3 is built from 15 residues. The V end lost 2 bases, the J end lost 5 bases, and 15 bases lay between the germline ends. Per the germline V gene, CDR1 is SGHTA and CDR2 is FQGNSA. The CDR3 reads CASSLLPRVLETQYF. CDR3 sequence (DNA): TGTGCCAGCAGCTTATTACCCAGGGTTCTTGAGACCCAGTACTTC.

Here the CDR3 reads CASSLNYGNTEAFF. CDR3 sequence (DNA): TGTGCCAGCAGCTTAAATTACGGGAACACTGAAGCTTTCTTT. The chain employs TRBV7-9 and TRBJ1-1; D is undetermined. From germline, CDR1 is SEHNR and CDR2 FQNEAQ (reference sequence). CDR3 size: 14 residues. Trimming left V 2 bases short and J 1 base short, with 8 bases between.